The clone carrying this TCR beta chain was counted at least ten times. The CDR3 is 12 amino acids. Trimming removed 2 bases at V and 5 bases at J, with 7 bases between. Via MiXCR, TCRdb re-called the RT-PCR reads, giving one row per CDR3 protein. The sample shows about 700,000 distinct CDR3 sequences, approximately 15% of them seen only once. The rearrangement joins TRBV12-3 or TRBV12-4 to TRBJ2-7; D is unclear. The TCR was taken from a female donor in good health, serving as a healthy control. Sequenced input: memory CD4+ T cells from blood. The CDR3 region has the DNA TGTGCCAGCAGTTTACGGGTGGACGAGCAGTACTTC. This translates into CASSLRVDEQYF.